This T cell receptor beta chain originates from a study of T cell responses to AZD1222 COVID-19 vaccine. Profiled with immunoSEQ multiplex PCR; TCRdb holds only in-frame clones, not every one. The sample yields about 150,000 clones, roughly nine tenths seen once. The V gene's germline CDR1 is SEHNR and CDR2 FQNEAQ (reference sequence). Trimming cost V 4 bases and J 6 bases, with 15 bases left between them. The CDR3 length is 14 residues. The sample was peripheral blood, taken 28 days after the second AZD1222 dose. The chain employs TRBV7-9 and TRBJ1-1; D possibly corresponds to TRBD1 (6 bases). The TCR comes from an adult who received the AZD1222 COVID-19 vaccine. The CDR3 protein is CASSSLRTASEAFF. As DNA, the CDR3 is TGTGCCAGCAGCTCTCTAAGGACAGCCTCTGAAGCTTTCTTT.